This T cell receptor (beta chain) comes out of a study of blood T cell repertoires in COVID-19 (TCRdb year 2020). With regard to the full study: Samples from collaborators originated in the United States, Italy and Spain and spanned both the acute and convalescent phases of COVID-19. The material from the prospective study consisted of cDNA or gDNA derived from T cells, B-cell-depleted T cells, or PBMCs. The dataset comprised deeply sampled blood TCRbeta repertoires from subjects exposed to, actively infected with, or recovered from COVID-19. A freely available public database, intended as a resource for researchers studying the immune response to SARS-CoV-2, is where the repertoires were released. The samples were drawn from the first 160 participants of the ongoing ImmuneRACE study and from over 950 subjects provided by 6 global collaborators. A de-identified subject ID, COVID-19 status, age in years and sex were almost always included in the sample metadata. Where available, HLA class I and class II types were obtained from metadata supplied by the sample provider rather than from assay-based typing.

TCRbeta CDR3 regions were amplified from genomic DNA by means of the immunoSEQ Assay, a bias-controlled multiplex PCR. The study's own analysis went as follows. The number of nucleated cells in each sample was estimated from the amplification of reference gene primers within the assay. To quantify the absolute abundance of each unique TCRbeta CDR3 rearrangement, sequence reads were collapsed and filtered. For each sample, productive Simpson clonality was calculated as the square root of Simpson's diversity index across productive rearrangements. Entries here come from immuneACCESS through TCRdb and include only in-frame sequences with V and J called. Some clones fail to appear in such tables; in the studies checked, an unresolved V gene covers under half of the shortfall, and the cause of the remainder is unknown. V and J calls and clone size come straight from that table; D and trimming were deduced from the DNA. In this sample the table shows about 190,000 clones, 65% to 80% of which occur a single time. The biggest ten clones account for 12% of the sample.

The CDR3 has 14 amino acids, counting the end cysteine and phenylalanine. The sequence is cut down to CDR3 DNA, 42 bases in frame from base 1. The germline V gene (reference sequence) sets CDR1 to LNHDA and CDR2 to SQIVND. The V end gives up 5 bases and the J end 13 bases, leaving 14 bases in the junction not matched to a gene. Notes on this clone: The antigen this receptor binds is unknown. No much larger clonotype is one base removed from it; base qualities were not supplied.

What the study reported, not specific to this receptor: Clinical and demographic metadata were provided uncurated, with the amount varying by source and participant.

Collaborating institutions collected whole blood in K2EDTA tubes following their own protocols. For TCRbeta analysis, collaborators shipped samples as frozen whole blood, isolated PBMCs, or DNA extracted from either of those sample types. The chain is encoded by TRBV19 joined to TRBJ2-1, with 7 central nucleotides matching TRBD2. This clonotype originated in a woman between 45 and 60 years old with acute or convalescent COVID-19. The specimen sequenced was peripheral blood. The CDR3 in this case is CASSLGLGEYFQFF. The nucleotide sequence is given as TGTGCCAGTAGTCTCGGACTAGGAGAATACTTTCAGTTCTTC.